A single T cell receptor (beta chain) is shown here with its context. The antigen remains undetermined. The Oncomine TCR Beta short-read assay was applied to DNA of cultured CD4+ T cells. Using its own MiXCR run on the PCR reads, TCRdb lists one record per CDR3 protein. This table has 9,900 or so distinct CDR3 sequences, 30% to 35% appearing once. V lost 4 bases to trimming and J lost 7 bases; unmatched junction nucleotides: 6. The CDR3 has 15 residues. Germline CDR1 is SGHRS and CDR2 is YFSETQ. The sample is drawn from a study of vaccination and CD4 T cells after COVID-19. Treatment noted: approximately nine-day PBMC culture with coronavirus spike peptide pools or control peptides (ViraFEST assay).

Sequencing used CD4+ T cells from blood, cultured in vitro, obtained after SARS-CoV-2 vaccination. This sequence originates from a human donor who had recovered from COVID-19. The V gene is TRBV5-1, the J gene TRBJ1-6, with 9 bases matching TRBD1. CDR3 sequence reads: CASSATGTGNSPLHF. CDR3 in DNA: TGCGCCAGCAGCGCAACCGGGACAGGGAATTCACCCCTCCACTTT.